The entry that follows covers one TCR beta chain sequence. The authors' processing: Reference gene primers were amplified, and this amplification served to estimate nucleated cell counts. Sequencing used immunoSEQ multiplex PCR; TCRdb keeps in-frame clones, though not all of them. D and trimming come from the DNA, and the V and J calls and clone size come from that table. The repertoire includes more than 200,000 clones, 80% to 90% of them detected once, and more than 3% sits in the top ten. The data are from a study of blood T cell repertoires in COVID-19. Study members were between 18 and 89 years old and lived in about two dozen US regions. Before they entered the study, exposed participants had met a COVID-19 case within 2 weeks. The ends were cut back, 0 bases at V and 3 bases at J, with 9 bases in the middle. This CDR3 region has 14 residues. CDR1 is LGHDT and CDR2 is YNNKEL in the germline V gene (reference sequence).

The chain has TRBV3-1 (or the pseudogene TRBV3-2) and TRBJ2-7; D is possibly TRBD1 (5 bases). The sequencing input was PBMCs or T cells enriched from blood (not recorded which). This TCR was sampled from a woman aged 25 to 45 who had been exposed to COVID-19. CDR3 sequence (DNA): TGTGCCAGCAGCCAAGAAGGCAGGGTCTACGAGCAGTACTTC. It translates to CASSQEGRVYEQYF.